What follows are 24 T cell receptor beta chains derived from one specimen sequenced in a study of blood T cell repertoires in COVID-19. Clones were sequenced by immunoSEQ multiplex PCR, and TCRdb holds only the in-frame ones, with some missing. The sample carries around 190,000 clones, 70% to 90% recorded once. The material sequenced was peripheral blood. The source of these receptors is an elderly woman with acute or convalescent COVID-19.

The chain uses TRBV28 and TRBJ1-2; D is perhaps TRBD1 (6 bases). CDR1 and CDR2 (germline): MDHEN, SYDVKM. Trimming removed 6 bases at V and 10 bases at J, with 21 bases between. The CDR3 totals 14 residues. CDR3 DNA: TGTGCCAGCAGCGCGCCGGGACACGTCTTATCCTACACCTTC. This codes for CASSAPGHVLSYTF.

This chain uses TRBV7-2 with TRBJ2-7; tentatively, D is TRBD2 (5 bases). The CDR3 runs 16 residues. V gave up 5 bases and J gave up 0 bases, with 17 bases separating them. Germline CDR1 reads SGHTA; CDR2 reads FQGNSA. The CDR3 is CASSLLASALSYEQYF. The CDR3 nucleotides read TGTGCCAGCAGCCTGTTAGCGAGCGCTCTCTCCTACGAGCAGTACTTC.

V gene TRBV6-5 combines with J gene TRBJ1-1; 7 nucleotides agree with TRBD1. CDR3 size: 12 residues. Germline CDR1 reads MNHEY; CDR2 reads SVGAGI. V dropped 5 bases and J dropped 10; count of bases not matched to a gene: 7. CDR3 in DNA: TGTGCCAGCAGTCCAGGGGGGCTGGGAGCTTTCTTT. Translating gives CASSPGGLGAFF.

The chain is built from TRBV7-9 and TRBJ2-1; 11 bases are shared with TRBD2. The CDR3 covers 17 residues. The germline V gene encodes CDR1 SEHNR and CDR2 FQNEAQ (reference sequence). Germline trimming cut 4 bases from V and 3 bases from J; bases unmatched to any gene: 8. CDR3 sequence: CASSSPTSGISYNEQFF. CDR3 bases: TGTGCCAGCAGCTCGCCGACTAGCGGGATAAGCTACAATGAGCAGTTCTTC.

This clone was observed a single time. The chain uses TRBV5-6 and TRBJ1-5, with D tentatively TRBD1 (5 bases). Germline V gene lookup returns CDR1 SGHDT and CDR2 YYEEEE. V gave up 2 bases and J gave up 7 bases, with 13 bases separating them. The length of the CDR3 is 14 residues. The CDR3 protein is CASSFSGIGQPQHF. The DNA of the CDR3 is TGTGCCAGCAGCTTTTCAGGGATTGGGCAGCCCCAGCATTTT.

This clone was picked up one time. V usage is TRBV19 and J usage is TRBJ2-5; D call uncertain. The V gene's germline CDR1 is LNHDA and CDR2 SQIVND (reference sequence). The CDR3 is 14 residues long. V was cut by 4 bases and J by 1 base, with 10 bases left in between. The CDR3 loop is CASSTLARQETQYF. The DNA of the CDR3 is TGTGCCAGTAGTACCCTGGCCCGCCAAGAGACCCAGTACTTC.

This clone was counted only a few times. The chain combines TRBV25-1 with TRBJ2-7, with a tentative D call TRBD1 (6 bases). The V end was cut by 7 bases, the J end by 3 bases, with 13 bases between. The CDR3 sequence is 13 residues long. CDR1 and CDR2 (germline): MGHDK, SYGVNS. DNA of the CDR3: TGTGCCAGCACAGGGGCAGGCATCTACGAGCAGTACTTC. Its translation is CASTGAGIYEQYF.

CDR3 DNA sequence: TGTGCCAGCAGTTACTCGGAGGCCTGGGAGACCCAGTACTTC. Protein product: CASSYSEAWETQYF. J is TRBJ2-5 and V is TRBV6-6; a weak D match, TRBD2 (5 bases). This CDR3 spans 14 amino acids. Trimming cost V 0 bases and J 5 bases, with 10 bases left between them. Germline V CDR1 and CDR2: MNHNY, SVGAGI (reference sequence).

V gene TRBV5-1 combines with J gene TRBJ2-1; 14 bases match TRBD2. The CDR3 has 15 amino acids. Germline lookup yields CDR1 SGHRS and CDR2 YFSETQ. The ends lost 4 bases at V and 8 bases at J; junction bases unmatched: 5. CDR3 loop: CASSRLAGGRDEQFF. The DNA for the CDR3 is TGCGCCAGCAGCCGACTAGCGGGAGGGCGCGATGAGCAGTTCTTC.

The chain uses TRBV6-2 or TRBV6-3 and TRBJ2-1; TRBD2 agrees at 11 bases. The germline CDR1 and CDR2 sequences are MNHEY and SVGEGT. This CDR3 comprises 17 residues. Unmatched junction bases numbered 10, after V lost 0 bases and J lost 9 bases. In nucleotides, the CDR3 is TGTGCCAGCAGTTACTCGATCACTAGCGGGAGCCGGGGTGAGCAGTTCTTC. Its protein product is CASSYSITSGSRGEQFF.

This chain joins TRBV28 and TRBJ2-7, with a tentative D call TRBD1 (5 bases). The CDR3 has 13 residues. Looked up from germline, CDR1 is MDHEN and CDR2 is SYDVKM. V gave up 1 base and J gave up 6 bases, with 10 bases separating them. CDR3 nucleotide sequence: TGTGCCAGCAGTTTATTCCAAACAGGCGAGCAGTACTTC. The encoded protein is CASSLFQTGEQYF. Using reference TRBV28 and TRBJ2-7 for the parts outside the CDR3, the full variable domain is DVKVTQSSRYLVKRTGEKVFLECVQDMDHENMFWYRQDPGLGLRLIYFSYDVKMKEKGDIPEGYSVSREKKERFSLILESASTNQTSMYLCASSLFQTGEQYFGPGTRLTVT.

This chain joins TRBV19 and TRBJ1-4, with D uncertain. CDR3 length: 14 residues. Trimming took off 2 bases at V and 4 bases at J, with 8 bases between the two ends. Germline loops: CDR1 LNHDA, CDR2 SQIVND (reference sequence). CDR3 bases: TGTGCCAGTAGTATAATGCAGAATAATGAAAAACTGTTTTTT. Translating it yields CASSIMQNNEKLFF.

The J gene is TRBJ1-1, the V gene TRBV12-5; tentatively, D is TRBD1 (6 bases). The CDR3 is 17 residues long. The germline V gene has CDR1 LGHNT and CDR2 FRNRAP. Deletions cut 1 base from V and 0 bases from J, with 15 bases between. This CDR3 reads CASGLAPRDTMNTEAFF. The DNA for the CDR3 is TGTGCTAGTGGTTTGGCCCCCCGGGACACCATGAACACTGAAGCTTTCTTT.

The chain couples TRBV7-2 to TRBJ2-1, with 7 bases matching TRBD2. This CDR3 spans 15 amino acids. Trimming took 10 bases from V and 0 from J; bases not matched to a gene: 9. The germline gives CDR1 SGHTA, CDR2 FQGNSA. CDR3 bases: TGTGCCACCTCTAGCGGCCGGAGCTCCTACAATGAGCAGTTCTTC. Its protein is CATSSGRSSYNEQFF.

There are a few counts of this clone. The rearrangement uses TRBV6-5 and TRBJ2-7; tentatively, D is TRBD2 (5 bases). The CDR3 covers 15 residues. V lost 7 bases and J 3 bases, leaving 19 bases between the germline ends. Germline CDR1 is MNHEY and CDR2 is SVGAGI. DNA of the CDR3: TGTGCCAGCACTCTAGCCCCTAGGGTATACTACGAGCAGTACTTC. It codes for CASTLAPRVYYEQYF.

V usage is TRBV6-2 or TRBV6-3 and J usage is TRBJ1-2; no clear D gene. The germline gives CDR1 MNHEY, CDR2 SVGEGT. The CDR3 contains 13 residues. Deletions cut 2 bases from V and 0 bases from J, with 4 bases between. The CDR3 here is CASSYPANYGYTF. The CDR3 DNA reads as TGTGCCAGCAGTTACCCCGCTAACTATGGCTACACCTTC.

J is TRBJ2-1 and V is TRBV7-9; 11 positions agree with TRBD2. The CDR3 has 17 amino acids. The V gene's germline CDR1 is SEHNR and CDR2 FQNEAQ (reference sequence). The junction had 8 bases not matched to a gene; V was cut back by 4 bases and J by 3 bases. The CDR3: CASSSPGTSGIYNEQFF. As DNA, the CDR3 is TGTGCCAGCAGCTCCCCCGGGACTAGCGGCATCTACAATGAGCAGTTCTTC. Full variable domain (missing parts from reference TRBV7-9 and TRBJ2-1): DTGVSQNPRHKITKRGQNVTFRCDPISEHNRLYWYRQTLGQGPEFLTYFQNEAQLEKSRLLSDRFSAERPKGSFSTLEIQRTEQGDSAMYLCASSSPGTSGIYNEQFFGPGTRLTVL.

The chain recombines TRBV5-6 with TRBJ1-1; D gene ambiguous. V gave up 4 bases and J gave up 3 bases, with 7 bases separating them. Germline V gives CDR1 SGHDT, CDR2 YYEEEE. The CDR3 is made up of 12 amino acids. CDR3 coding DNA: TGTGCCAGCAGCAGAGAGTACACTGAAGCTTTCTTT. Protein product: CASSREYTEAFF.

The rearrangement uses TRBV15 and TRBJ1-2, with a tentative D call TRBD1 (5 bases). Looked up from germline, CDR1 is LNHNV and CDR2 is YYDKDF (reference sequence). V lost 0 bases, J lost 0 bases, and 5 bases lay in between. The CDR3 sequence is 14 residues long. The CDR3 sequence: CATSRDRANYGYTF. The CDR3 region has the DNA TGTGCCACCAGCAGAGACAGGGCTAACTATGGCTACACCTTC.

V gene TRBV5-4 combines with J gene TRBJ2-3, with 7 bases that match TRBD2. V was clipped by 0 bases and J by 2 bases; unmatched bases: 3. This CDR3 has 15 amino acids. CDR1 SGHNT and CDR2 YYREEE come from the germline V gene (reference sequence). The CDR3 region has the DNA TGTGCCAGCAGCTTGGTTGCGGGAGACACAGATACGCAGTATTTT. This translates into CASSLVAGDTDTQYF.

About this clone: Other nucleotide sequences from this sample produce the same CDR3. J is TRBJ2-7 and V is TRBV7-2; D call uncertain. V lost 1 base and J 0 bases, leaving 10 bases between the germline ends. Germline CDR1 SGHTA, CDR2 FQGNSA. The CDR3 loop spans 15 amino acids. CDR3: CASSLVGVSSYEQYF. In nucleotides, the CDR3 is TGTGCCAGCAGCTTAGTAGGAGTCAGCTCCTACGAGCAGTACTTC.

The V and J genes are TRBV7-9 and TRBJ2-1, with a possible D match to TRBD2 (6 bases). The V end was cut by 4 bases, the J end by 5 bases, with 15 bases between. The CDR3 has 15 amino acids. CDR1 is SEHNR, CDR2 FQNEAQ, per germline (reference sequence). The CDR3 loop is CASSSLPLADNEQFF. The CDR3 DNA sequence: TGTGCCAGCAGCTCGTTACCACTAGCAGACAATGAGCAGTTCTTC.

The chain couples TRBV27 to TRBJ2-7; 7 nucleotides match TRBD1. V shed 5 bases and J 2 bases; nucleotides not matched to a gene: 9. Germline CDR1 MNHEY, CDR2 SMNVEV (reference sequence). CDR3 length: 15 amino acids. The DNA for the CDR3 is TGTGCCAGCAGTCCAAAGCCGGGACAGACCTACGAGCAGTACTTC. It is translated as CASSPKPGQTYEQYF.

This clone was detected many times. This chain uses TRBV5-5 with TRBJ2-2; D is ambiguous. The CDR3 totals 14 residues. Germline CDR1 is SGHKS and CDR2 is YYEKEE (reference sequence). The ends were cut back, 6 bases at V and 6 bases at J, with 15 bases in the middle. The CDR3: CASMRRLDAGELFF. The DNA of the CDR3 is TGTGCCAGCATGCGGCGGTTAGACGCCGGGGAGCTGTTTTTT. The complete variable domain, with remaining parts taken from reference TRBV5-5 and TRBJ2-2, reads DAGVTQSPTHLIKTRGQQVTLRCSPISGHKSVSWYQQVLGQGPQFIFQYYEKEERGRGNFPDRFSARQFPNYSSELNVNALLLGDSALYLCASMRRLDAGELFFGEGSRLTVL.